The sequence of this TCR beta chain was determined in a study of Graves' ophthalmopathy and Graves' hyperthyroidism (dated by TCRdb to between 2018 and 2020). At the level of the whole study: Hyperthyroidism was defined as stable when no progression to ophthalmopathy occurred within 18 months of follow-up. T-cell repertoires of thyroid tissue and blood were compared in several hyperthyroidism patients. A discovery set of 95 to 100 patients (around 40 ophthalmopathy, 55 to 65 stable hyperthyroidism) was enrolled to explore V-J signatures distinguishing ophthalmopathy from hyperthyroidism. Following sampling, methimazole starting at 30 mg daily was administered to hyperthyroidism patients, and high-dose intravenous methylprednisolone was administered to ophthalmopathy patients. The study used signatures of the TCR beta repertoire to tell Graves' ophthalmopathy apart from Graves' hyperthyroidism and to predict which patients would progress to ophthalmopathy. An independent validation cohort comprised some 19 hyperthyroidism patients and roughly 15 patients who later progressed from hyperthyroidism to ophthalmopathy. In total, approximately 140 blood samples were TCR-sequenced: under 45 ophthalmopathy, some 75 hyperthyroidism and some 17 hyperthyroidism-to-ophthalmopathy patients.

TCR beta CDR3 regions were amplified from RNA transcripts for repertoire sequencing. HTBI primers and the Qiagen OneStep RT-PCR kit were used in a first-round RT-PCR, which was followed by a second-round multiplex PCR, size selection and purification. The libraries underwent paired-end sequencing with 100 bp reads on an Illumina HiSeq2000. In the original analysis: SOAPnuke was used for read processing, and reads with adapters, uncalled bases, a mean Phred below 15, or no exact constant-primer or identifier match were discarded. COPE v1.2.5 was used to merge the high-quality paired reads. Each unique nucleotide sequence was treated as a clonotype, and MiTCR v1.1 was used to align the clonotypes to the IMGT TRB V, D and J references. Analysis was restricted to V-J combinations with a frequency above 0.0001, which covered about 99% of repertoires. For each V-J combination, a TCR clonal expansion and chaos score was defined as F50 clonal expansion divided by the chaos observed in the TCRdist matrix. Welch's t-statistics and random forest were used to reduce features to more than ten V-J combinations, which were fed into a naive Bayes classifier. The similarity between thyroid and blood repertoires was quantified using the Morisita-Horn index. TCRdb reprocessed the public reads (quality trimming at Q25 with fastp, clone calling with MiXCR) and kept in-frame beta chains. Identical CDR3 protein sequences are pooled into one entry, listed with their most common genes and DNA. TCRdb's processing, not the authors', yielded these V and J calls. The sample profile shows around 520,000 distinct CDR3 sequences; approximately 35% of them were found once. The biggest ten clones account for about 4.6% of the sample.

Turning to this clonotype: What this receptor recognizes is not known. No qualities accompany the bases; no much larger clone lies one base away.

General findings and caveats noted by the study authors: Ophthalmopathy was separated from stable hyperthyroidism by the 13-signature model with more than 85% sensitivity and around 81% specificity in cross-validation and with 80%/75% in the test set. Among expanded thyroid clonotypes with frequency above 0.001, most also showed up in blood, which suggests that blood repertoires may reflect the thyroid immune response. Sample size was not statistically predetermined, and group allocation was not concealed from the investigators. In validation, the model predicted ophthalmopathy progression with more than 55% sensitivity and roughly 72% specificity; roughly 12 predicted patients were CT-confirmed with GO in a median of approximately 6.5 months.

Hyperthyroidism patients were newly diagnosed, were aged 18 to 65 years, and had a disease duration under 2 months. Patients with other autoimmune diseases, uncontrolled infections, pregnancy or lactation were excluded from the study. Diagnosis was based on clinical symptoms, serum thyroxine, TRAb, thyroid ultrasound and orbital computed tomography. Total RNA was extracted with Trizol reagent and quality-checked on an Agilent 2100 Bioanalyzer. Sequencing used peripheral blood or thyroid tissue (not recorded which). This receptor was identified in an adult man with Graves' hyperthyroidism.

The CDR3 is CATGISYEQYF. Here is the DNA: TGTGCCACCGGGATATCCTACGAGCAGTACTTC. The V and J segments used are TRBV10-3 and TRBJ2-7; D gene: possibly TRBD2, on 5 matching bases. Trimming takes 10 bases from V and 1 base from J, and the germline ends sit 8 bases apart. From cysteine to phenylalanine, the CDR3 is 11 amino acids long. Just CDR3 DNA is preserved here, 33 bases in frame from base 1. CDR1 ENHRY and CDR2 SYGVKD are derived from the germline V gene.